This T cell receptor (beta chain) was observed in a study of T cell changes during pregnancy in multiple sclerosis. Repertoires were generated with immunoSEQ multiplex PCR, while TCRdb's copy carries only in-frame clones and drops some. The table has roughly 38,000 clones, roughly 91% seen once; the top ten hold over 8%. Trimming removed 1 base from V and 6 bases from J, with 7 bases in between. Germline CDR1 reads LNHNV; CDR2 reads YYDKDF (reference sequence). This CDR3 has 13 residues. The chain uses TRBV15 and TRBJ2-1; D possibly corresponds to TRBD2 (5 bases). Sequenced material: CD8+ T cells from peripheral blood mononuclear cells, taken in the first trimester of pregnancy. The clonotype comes from a female donor with multiple sclerosis, enrolled in a pregnancy study. The CDR3 sequence: CATSRVAGNEQFF. The CDR3 DNA sequence: TGTGCCACCAGCAGAGTTGCGGGCAATGAGCAGTTCTTC.